Listed here are 5 T cell receptor beta chains from one sample, sequenced in a study of cytomegalovirus exposure and HLA in healthy donors. PCR involved 60 Vbeta and 13 Jbeta primers. TCRdb's copy holds only in-frame clones and misses some; the assay was immunoSEQ multiplex PCR. The sample holds 150,000 or so clones, roughly 80% seen once. Sequenced sample: PBMCs. The receptors shown here come from a man aged 50 to 60 in good health and CMV-seropositive.

The V and J genes are TRBV10-3 and TRBJ1-2, with 8 bases that match TRBD1. The CDR3 spans 14 residues. Germline-derived CDR1 and CDR2 are ENHRY and SYGVKD. V shed 7 bases, J shed 6 bases, and the junction held 10 bases outside the gene matches. CDR3 region: CAIKAQGVIHGYTF. CDR3 DNA sequence: TGTGCCATCAAGGCACAGGGGGTGATCCATGGCTACACCTTC.

The chain recombines TRBV6-6 with TRBJ2-1; D is undetermined. From germline, CDR1 is MNHNY and CDR2 SVGAGI (reference sequence). Trimming removed 1 base from V and 5 bases from J, with 9 bases in between. The CDR3 runs to 14 residues. CDR3 sequence (DNA): TGTGCCAGCAGTTACTTAGGAGTAGACAATGAGCAGTTCTTC. Residues: CASSYLGVDNEQFF.

A note on this clone: One end of the junction is discordant with germline, which a read error may explain. This chain links TRBV7-9 with TRBJ1-2; 11 bases are shared with TRBD1. Germline values: CDR1 SEHNR, CDR2 FQNEAQ (reference sequence). The CDR3 has 16 amino acids. The CDR3: CSSSLGGGTGGYGYTF. The CDR3 region has the DNA TGTTCCAGCAGCTTAGGAGGGGGGACAGGGGGCTATGGCTACACCTTC.

This chain connects TRBV15 to TRBJ2-1, with a tentative D call TRBD1 (7 bases). Germline loops: CDR1 LNHNV, CDR2 YYDKDF (reference sequence). The CDR3 totals 16 residues. V lost 0 bases to trimming and J lost 2 bases, with 11 bases between them. As DNA, the CDR3 is TGTGCCACCAGCAGAGATGGAGGGGGCGCCTACAATGAGCAGTTCTTC. Amino acid sequence: CATSRDGGGAYNEQFF.

The chain recombines TRBV14 with TRBJ1-4, with 9 positions matching TRBD1. This CDR3 is built from 16 residues. CDR1 SGHDN and CDR2 FVKESK come from the germline V gene. V was clipped by 0 bases and J by 8 bases; unmatched bases: 7. The CDR3 loop is CASSQEKWDRDEKLFF. CDR3 nucleotide sequence: TGTGCCAGCAGCCAAGAAAAATGGGACAGGGACGAAAAACTGTTTTTT.